A selection of T cell receptor beta chains follows, all from one sample in a study of cytomegalovirus exposure and HLA in healthy donors. The method was immunoSEQ multiplex PCR; TCRdb's version includes in-frame clones alone and lacks a portion of them. The repertoire holds 150,000 to 200,000 clones, with approximately 80% as singletons. The specimen was PBMCs. These receptors were taken from a woman aged 40-49 years in good health and CMV-seropositive. The conserved cysteine and the conserved F or W are not part of the CDR3 here.

>TRBJ2-3|TRBV6-1|14
ASIEARDTEPDTQY
>TRBJ2-6|TRBV10-3|11
AISVTGANVLT
>TRBJ1-5|TRBV4-1|14
ASSQERQGMRQPQH
>TRBJ2-5|TRBV19|12
ASSATGGRETQY
>TRBJ1-2|TRBV30|17
AWREKYEGQGLRGGGYT
>TRBJ1-2|TRBV27|11
ASSWAGNYGYT
>TRBJ1-2|TRBV28|10
ASLGAAYGYT
>TRBJ1-2|TRBV29-1|12
SVSRDTGSNGYT
>TRBJ1-2|TRBV28|16
ASSLWVGQGEILDVYT
>TRBJ1-5|TRBV20-1|9
SAAYNQPQH
>TRBJ1-2|TRBV27|11
ASRRGTGHGYT
>TRBJ2-7|TRBV25-1|13
ASSPRDSVLYEQY
>TRBJ1-3|TRBV4-2|15
ASSPGTGGPSGNTIY
>TRBJ2-3|TRBV7-9|14
ASSLAGFGLTDTQY